This T cell receptor (beta chain) emerged from a study of neurological immune-mediated disorders. This clonotype has a count of ten or more. Trimming cost V 0 bases and J 5 bases, with 2 bases left between them. This CDR3 is 11 amino acids long. CDR1 is DFQATT and CDR2 is SNEGSKA in the germline V gene (reference sequence). TCRdb re-called the 5' RACE reads through MiXCR, storing one row per CDR3 protein. The sample shows about 28,000 distinct CDR3 sequences, 9% to 13% of them seen only once. This chain connects TRBV20-1 to TRBJ2-1, with D uncertain. This sequence was found in a woman between 55 and 75 years old in good health. The sample comprised PBMCs. The CDR3 loop reads CSARENNEQFF. Here the CDR3 DNA reads TGCAGTGCTAGAGAAAACAATGAGCAGTTCTTC.